These 25 T cell receptor beta chains originate from one sample sequenced in a study of blood T cell repertoires in COVID-19. Profiled with immunoSEQ multiplex PCR; TCRdb holds only in-frame clones, not every one. Of over 250,000 clones in the sample, around four fifths were seen once. Sequencing input: PBMCs or T cells enriched from blood (not recorded which). The receptors were sampled from a man aged 30-40 years with acute COVID-19.

The CDR3 is CASSLGALNHGYTF. The CDR3 coding sequence is TGTGCCAGCAGCTTAGGGGCACTGAACCATGGCTACACCTTC. The chain couples TRBV7-2 to TRBJ1-2; D unclear. Germline values: CDR1 SGHTA, CDR2 FQGNSA. The V end was cut by 1 base, the J end by 6 bases, with 12 bases between. The CDR3 runs 14 residues.

The sample holds one count of this clone. The chain combines TRBV29-1 with TRBJ1-4, with TRBD1 matching 10 bases. J was trimmed by 8 bases and V by 7 bases; bases with no gene match: 16. CDR3 length equals 16 residues. Germline CDR1 SQVTM, CDR2 ANQGSEA. In DNA form, the CDR3 reads TGCAGCGCGCGGGGACAGGGGAATCTTAGTCGCGAAAAACTGTTTTTT. Its protein is CSARGQGNLSREKLFF.

CDR3 nucleotide sequence: TGTGCCAGCAGCGCAGACTATCGGACTGAAGCTTTCTTT. Its protein is CASSADYRTEAFF. The chain employs TRBV27 and TRBJ1-1, with unresolved D. The CDR3 length is 13 residues. Trimming cost V 6 bases and J 5 bases, with 13 bases left between them. Germline V CDR1 and CDR2: MNHEY, SMNVEV (reference sequence).

The chain has TRBV21-1 and TRBJ1-1; the table calls TRBD1, which could not be checked here. TRBV21-1 is noted as a pseudogene. CDR3 length: 17 amino acids. The CDR3 region is CASSKETPGTGVAEAFF. The CDR3 DNA sequence: TGTGCCAGCAGCAAAGAGACCCCCGGGACAGGGGTCGCTGAAGCTTTCTTT.

This chain joins TRBV6-5 and TRBJ1-5, with D perhaps TRBD1 (5 bases). With 6 bases removed from V and 2 bases from J, the gap between germline ends came to 14 bases. This CDR3 has 15 residues. Per germline, CDR1 MNHEY and CDR2 SVGAGI. The CDR3 here is CASSRPGNRNQPQHF. CDR3 coding DNA: TGTGCCAGCAGCCGCCCAGGGAATCGCAATCAGCCCCAGCATTTT.

CDR3 DNA sequence: TGTGCCAGCAGCCCGCGGACTGGTTTAGATGAAAAACTGTTTTTT. It yields the protein CASSPRTGLDEKLFF. The V call is TRBV7-9, the J call TRBJ1-4, with unresolved D. There are 15 residues in the CDR3. Germline CDR1 is SEHNR and CDR2 is FQNEAQ (reference sequence). Trimming cost V 5 bases and J 6 bases, with 16 bases left between them.

The chain combines TRBV10-1 with TRBJ2-2, with a tentative D call TRBD1 (6 bases). The V gene lost 4 bases and the J gene lost 4 bases, with 10 bases spanning the gap. Germline CDR1 and CDR2: WNHNN and SYGVQD (reference sequence). The CDR3 extends over 14 amino acids. DNA of the CDR3: TGCGCCAGCAGTGGGAACAGGGTCACCGGGGAGCTGTTTTTT. Amino acid sequence: CASSGNRVTGELFF.

The chain carries TRBV6-5 and TRBJ1-4; the D gene is possibly TRBD1 (5 bases). Germline V gene data show CDR1 as MNHEY and CDR2 as SVGAGI. The CDR3 totals 14 residues. V was shortened by 7 bases and J by 7 bases, with 16 bases between the two germline ends. CDR3 amino acids: CASTRLGGVEKLFF. CDR3 nucleotide sequence: TGTGCCAGCACCCGGCTGGGAGGGGTTGAAAAACTGTTTTTT.

The chain uses TRBV5-1 and TRBJ2-7; 7 nucleotides line up with TRBD1. This CDR3 has 14 amino acids. The junction had 3 bases not matched to a gene; V was cut back by 2 bases and J by 1 base. Germline V lookup: CDR1 SGHRS, CDR2 YFSETQ. DNA of the CDR3: TGCGCCAGCAGCTTTACGACAGGGTCCTACGAGCAGTACGTC. Encoded protein: CASSFTTGSYEQYV.

The chain joins TRBV10-3 to TRBJ1-2, with D unclear. Trimming stripped 0 bases from V and 3 bases from J, with 11 bases between. Germline CDR1 is ENHRY and CDR2 is SYGVKD. The CDR3 sequence is 15 residues long. The chain's CDR3 is CAISESRREDYGYTF. The CDR3 nucleotides read TGTGCCATCAGTGAGTCGAGAAGGGAGGACTATGGCTACACCTTC.

J is TRBJ1-1 and V is TRBV13; no definite D call. The V end lost 2 bases, the J end lost 1 base, and 5 bases lay between the germline ends. This CDR3 contains 13 residues. The V gene's germline CDR1 is PRHDT and CDR2 FYEKMQ (reference sequence). The CDR3 here is CASSLSSNTEAFF. CDR3 in DNA: TGTGCCAGCAGCTTAAGCTCGAACACTGAAGCTTTCTTT.

This clone was seen once. The rearrangement joins TRBV6-1 to TRBJ1-1, with 7 bases lining up with TRBD1. The junction had 16 bases not matched to a gene; V was cut back by 4 bases and J by 8 bases. Per the germline V gene, CDR1 is MNHNS and CDR2 is SASEGT. CDR3 size: 16 residues. This CDR3 is CASSVTGAGILGEAFF. The CDR3 bases are TGTGCCAGCAGTGTAACAGGGGCAGGGATACTGGGCGAAGCTTTCTTT.

The V and J genes are TRBV6-5 and TRBJ1-1, with unresolved D. V lost 7 bases and J 7 bases, leaving 10 bases between the germline ends. The CDR3 has 11 residues. CDR1 and CDR2 from the germline V gene are MNHEY and SVGAGI. The CDR3 loop is CASITRNEAFF. In nucleotides, the CDR3 is TGTGCCAGCATCACTAGGAATGAAGCTTTCTTT.

The chain combines TRBV19 with TRBJ2-6; D possibly corresponds to TRBD2 (7 bases). V lost 3 bases and J 0 bases, leaving 12 bases between the germline ends. The CDR3 contains 17 residues. Germline CDR1 and CDR2: LNHDA and SQIVND (reference sequence). CDR3 DNA: TGTGCCAGTAGTATGGGGGGGGCCAACTCTGGGGCCAACGTCCTGACTTTC. Translated: CASSMGGANSGANVLTF.

This clone has a single count. This sequence joins TRBV7-2 and TRBJ2-3; possibly TRBD1 for D (5 bases). Germline CDR1 reads SGHTA; CDR2 reads FQGNSA. Trimming left V 2 bases short and J 2 bases short, with 11 bases between. The CDR3 totals 15 residues. The CDR3 spells CASSLNWGPTDTQYF. CDR3 bases: TGTGCCAGCAGCTTAAATTGGGGCCCCACAGATACGCAGTATTTT.

The chain recombines TRBV19 with TRBJ2-1; TRBD1 is a possible D gene (6 bases). Trimming cost V 3 bases and J 7 bases, with 10 bases left between them. CDR1 is LNHDA and CDR2 is SQIVND in the germline V gene (reference sequence). The CDR3 has 13 residues. DNA of the CDR3: TGTGCCAGTAGTATGGGGACATCGAATGAGCAGTTCTTC. Protein: CASSMGTSNEQFF.

This clone was detected a few times. The same CDR3 is also encoded by other DNA sequences in this sample. This sequence joins TRBV27 and TRBJ2-2, with D perhaps TRBD2 (6 bases). Trimming took 3 bases from V and 4 from J, leaving 6 bases between them. The CDR3 is 13 amino acids. Looked up from germline, CDR1 is MNHEY and CDR2 is SMNVEV (reference sequence). The CDR3 nucleotides are TGTGCCAGCAGTTTGGGGGGCACCGGGGAGCTGTTTTTT. Translating it yields CASSLGGTGELFF.

The chain carries TRBV5-1 and TRBJ2-1; 9 bases agree with TRBD2. This CDR3 spans 14 amino acids. V trimming: 9 bases; J trimming: 1 base; junction bases outside the gene matches: 5. CDR1 SGHRS and CDR2 YFSETQ come from the germline V gene. The CDR3 DNA sequence: TGCGCCACCTCTAGCGGGGTATCCTACAATGAGCAGTTCTTC. Translation: CATSSGVSYNEQFF.

The V gene is TRBV6-5, the J gene TRBJ2-5; a possible D gene is TRBD1 (5 bases). Trimming removed 6 bases from V and 3 bases from J, with 8 bases in between. Germline lookup yields CDR1 MNHEY and CDR2 SVGAGI. The CDR3 extends over 12 amino acids. The CDR3 DNA reads TGTGCCAGCAGCACCAGGGAAGAGACCCAGTACTTC. This gives the protein CASSTREETQYF.

The chain has TRBV2 and TRBJ1-6; 11 bases align to TRBD1. V was clipped by 3 bases and J by 14 bases; unmatched bases: 6. CDR1 and CDR2 (germline): SNHLY, FYNNEI. The CDR3 totals 14 residues. CDR3 sequence: CASSEGTGGRTLHF. DNA for the CDR3: TGTGCCAGCAGTGAGGGGACAGGGGGTCGGACCCTCCACTTT.

This rearrangement joins TRBV27 to TRBJ1-1, with D possibly matching TRBD1 (6 bases). V was cut by 4 bases and J by 0 bases, with 9 bases left in between. CDR3 size: 14 residues. Germline-derived CDR1 and CDR2 are MNHEY and SMNVEV (reference sequence). The CDR3 loop is CASSWGGMNTEAFF. The CDR3 region has the DNA TGTGCCAGCAGTTGGGGGGGCATGAACACTGAAGCTTTCTTT.

The chain joins TRBV2 to TRBJ1-2; TRBD1 matches at 9 bases. The CDR3 contains 14 residues. Germline trimming cut 5 bases from V and 6 bases from J; bases unmatched to any gene: 7. CDR1 is SNHLY, CDR2 FYNNEI, per germline. CDR3 sequence reads: CASSQDRGKNGYTF. CDR3 nucleotides: TGTGCCAGCAGTCAGGACAGGGGAAAAAATGGCTACACCTTC.

V and J are TRBV6-2 or TRBV6-3 and TRBJ2-1; TRBD1 aligns across 8 bases. The CDR3 spans 15 residues. CDR1 and CDR2 from the germline V gene are MNHEY and SVGEGT. The ends lost 3 bases at V and 6 bases at J; junction bases unmatched: 7. This CDR3 is CASSYWAGGINEQFF. CDR3 nucleotide sequence: TGTGCCAGCAGTTATTGGGCAGGGGGCATCAATGAGCAGTTCTTC.

This rearrangement joins TRBV28 to TRBJ2-2; 8 bases map to TRBD1. This CDR3 has 14 amino acids. J was trimmed by 4 bases and V by 6 bases; bases with no gene match: 4. Looked up from germline, CDR1 is MDHEN and CDR2 is SYDVKM. The CDR3 loop is CASRPGGVTGELFF. DNA of the CDR3: TGTGCCAGCAGACCAGGGGGCGTCACCGGGGAGCTGTTTTTT.

This clone showed up just a few times. The CDR3 loop is CASSPPGTSVTNEQFF. CDR3 bases: TGTGCCAGCTCACCGCCCGGGACTAGCGTCACCAATGAGCAGTTCTTC. The chain has TRBV18 and TRBJ2-1; 10 nucleotides line up with TRBD2. CDR1 is KGHSH and CDR2 is LQKENI in the germline V gene. With 3 bases clipped from V and 6 bases from J, the junction kept 8 bases outside the gene matches. The CDR3 contains 16 residues.